A selection of T cell receptor beta chains follows, all from one sample in a study of blood T cell repertoires in COVID-19. This table comes from immunoSEQ multiplex PCR, and its TCRdb copy is limited to in-frame clones, with some not included. Here the sample spans approximately 170,000 clones, around four fifths being singletons. Input material: PBMCs or T cells enriched from blood (not recorded which). The receptor set was obtained from a woman in her forties or fifties in a cohort exposed to, infected with or recovered from COVID-19 (not recorded which). The CDR3 runs from the conserved cysteine through the conserved F or W. Each record gives: V gene, D gene, clone size, J gene, CDR3 DNA, CDR3 protein. D genes are given only for firm matches. Not every row has a clone size; where given, it reads once, few, many or a size class.

v_gene: TRBV11-1
d_gene: -
abundance: -
j_gene: TRBJ1-5
CDR3nt: TGTGCCAGCAGCAGCTGGAGCAATCAGCCCCAGCATTTT
CDR3aa: CASSSWSNQPQHF

v_gene: TRBV19
d_gene: TRBD1
abundance: once
j_gene: TRBJ1-6
CDR3nt: TGTGCCAGTAAACACAGGGGGCAGGATTCACCCCTCCACTTT
CDR3aa: CASKHRGQDSPLHF

v_gene: TRBV7-2
d_gene: -
abundance: -
j_gene: TRBJ1-1
CDR3nt: TGTGCCAGCAGCTTTCGGGGATCTCACACTGAAGCTTTCTTT
CDR3aa: CASSFRGSHTEAFF

v_gene: TRBV18
d_gene: TRBD1
abundance: few
j_gene: TRBJ2-1
CDR3nt: TGTGCCAGCCAACCGGGACAGGGGGTTAGCGGAATGTACAATGAGCAGTTCTTC
CDR3aa: CASQPGQGVSGMYNEQFF

v_gene: TRBV6-5
d_gene: -
abundance: -
j_gene: TRBJ1-4
CDR3nt: TGTGCCAGCAGTTACGAGTCTGGGACAGAAAAACTGTTTTTT
CDR3aa: CASSYESGTEKLFF

v_gene: TRBV19
d_gene: -
abundance: -
j_gene: TRBJ1-2
CDR3nt: TGTGCCAGTAACCCCCGGGATCATTATGGCTACACCTTC
CDR3aa: CASNPRDHYGYTF

v_gene: TRBV9
d_gene: -
abundance: -
j_gene: TRBJ2-1
CDR3nt: TGTGCCAGCAGCGTAGCGGGTTCCTACAATGAGCAGTTCTTC
CDR3aa: CASSVAGSYNEQFF

v_gene: TRBV14
d_gene: -
abundance: -
j_gene: TRBJ2-5
CDR3nt: TGTGCCAGCAGCCAAAGGCATGGGGCAGGGTACGAAGAGACCCAGTACTTC
CDR3aa: CASSQRHGAGYEETQYF

v_gene: TRBV6-5
d_gene: TRBD2
abundance: -
j_gene: TRBJ2-7
CDR3nt: TGTGCCAGCAGTTCGTCCTCTAGCGGAACCTACGAGCAGTACTTC
CDR3aa: CASSSSSSGTYEQYF

v_gene: TRBV5-8
d_gene: -
abundance: once
j_gene: TRBJ2-7
CDR3nt: TGTGCCAGCAGCTTGCTCCGCGGGACGTGGAACGAGCAGTACTTC
CDR3aa: CASSLLRGTWNEQYF

v_gene: TRBV7-9
d_gene: TRBD1
abundance: -
j_gene: TRBJ1-4
CDR3nt: TGTGCCAGCAGCTTAGGACAGGGAAGAGAAAAACTGTTTTTT
CDR3aa: CASSLGQGREKLFF

v_gene: TRBV29-1
d_gene: -
abundance: -
j_gene: TRBJ1-4
CDR3nt: TGCAGCGTTGAAGTTTTCGCAGGGACTAATGAAAAACTGTTTTTT
CDR3aa: CSVEVFAGTNEKLFF

v_gene: TRBV5-1
d_gene: TRBD2
abundance: once
j_gene: TRBJ2-1
CDR3nt: TGCGCCAGCAGCTTTAGTCCGGGTAGCGGGAATTCCTACAATGAGCAGTTCTTC
CDR3aa: CASSFSPGSGNSYNEQFF

v_gene: TRBV13
d_gene: -
abundance: -
j_gene: TRBJ2-7
CDR3nt: TGTGCCAGCAGCTTAGAAACAGGGCGCGAGCAGTACTTC
CDR3aa: CASSLETGREQYF

v_gene: TRBV7-3
d_gene: -
abundance: few
j_gene: TRBJ1-1
CDR3nt: TGTGCCAGCAGCTTAACAAATAGAGGTTTGAACACTGAAGCTTTCTTT
CDR3aa: CASSLTNRGLNTEAFF

v_gene: TRBV5-1
d_gene: TRBD1
abundance: -
j_gene: TRBJ1-6
CDR3nt: TGCGCCAGCAGCTTCGGGACAGAGAATTCACCCCTCCACTTT
CDR3aa: CASSFGTENSPLHF

v_gene: TRBV6-5
d_gene: TRBD1
abundance: -
j_gene: TRBJ2-7
CDR3nt: TGTGCCAGCATAGGGACAGGGCCACCCTACGAGCAGTACTTC
CDR3aa: CASIGTGPPYEQYF

v_gene: TRBV15
d_gene: -
abundance: -
j_gene: TRBJ2-1
CDR3nt: TGTGCCACCAGCAGAGAGGCGAGCGGACCCAGCTCCTACAATGAGCAGTTCTTC
CDR3aa: CATSREASGPSSYNEQFF

v_gene: TRBV6-2/TRBV6-3
d_gene: -
abundance: -
j_gene: TRBJ2-3
CDR3nt: TGTGCCAGCAGTTACCTGGGGCCACCAGCAGATACGCAGTATTTT
CDR3aa: CASSYLGPPADTQYF

v_gene: TRBV27
d_gene: TRBD1
abundance: -
j_gene: TRBJ1-2
CDR3nt: TGTGCCAGCAGAGTTAAGGGGACAGGCTCGTTTGAGTATGGCTACACCTTC
CDR3aa: CASRVKGTGSFEYGYTF

v_gene: TRBV28
d_gene: -
abundance: -
j_gene: TRBJ1-1
CDR3nt: TGTGCCAGCACCCCTTCGGGGTCGGGGACTGAAGCTTTCTTT
CDR3aa: CASTPSGSGTEAFF

v_gene: TRBV4-1
d_gene: -
abundance: -
j_gene: TRBJ2-7
CDR3nt: TGCGCCAGCAGCCAAGTTCAGGACTCCTACGAGCAGTACTTC
CDR3aa: CASSQVQDSYEQYF

v_gene: TRBV7-9
d_gene: -
abundance: -
j_gene: TRBJ2-7
CDR3nt: TGTGCCAGCAGCTTAGATTATTCGGGGACACGGAACTACGAGCAGTACTTC
CDR3aa: CASSLDYSGTRNYEQYF

v_gene: TRBV11-2
d_gene: -
abundance: few
j_gene: TRBJ1-3
CDR3nt: TGTGCCAGCAGCTTTCCCAGCGGGTCGGACTCTGGAAACACCATATATTTT
CDR3aa: CASSFPSGSDSGNTIYF

v_gene: TRBV24-1
d_gene: TRBD1
abundance: -
j_gene: TRBJ2-3
CDR3nt: TGTGCCACCAGTGAGCCATCCGGGACAGGGAGCACAGATACGCAGTATTTT
CDR3aa: CATSEPSGTGSTDTQYF

v_gene: TRBV5-6
d_gene: -
abundance: once
j_gene: TRBJ1-2
CDR3nt: TGTGCCAGCAGCTTGCTGGGCAGGGAGGAGGCTAACTATGGCTACACCTTC
CDR3aa: CASSLLGREEANYGYTF

v_gene: TRBV5-1
d_gene: TRBD1
abundance: -
j_gene: TRBJ2-7
CDR3nt: TGCGCCAGCAGCTTTTCAGGGGGCGACGAGCAGTACTTC
CDR3aa: CASSFSGGDEQYF

v_gene: TRBV5-4
d_gene: -
abundance: -
j_gene: TRBJ2-5
CDR3nt: TGTGCCAGCAGCTTACGGTACCAAGAGACCCAGTACTTC
CDR3aa: CASSLRYQETQYF

v_gene: TRBV9
d_gene: TRBD2
abundance: -
j_gene: TRBJ2-1
CDR3nt: TGTGCCAGCAGCCTCGGACTAGCGGGAGGGTATGAGCAGTTCTTC
CDR3aa: CASSLGLAGGYEQFF

v_gene: TRBV7-8
d_gene: TRBD2
abundance: -
j_gene: TRBJ2-7
CDR3nt: TGTGCCAGCAGCTTAATTAGCGGGAGACACTCCTACGAGCAGTACTTC
CDR3aa: CASSLISGRHSYEQYF